The 12 T cell receptor beta chains in this list originate from one sample, sequenced in a study of blood T cell repertoires in COVID-19. TCRdb's table, derived via immunoSEQ multiplex PCR, lists solely in-frame clones and lacks some. The table records approximately 300,000 clones, around 85% of them present only once. The sequenced sample was PBMCs or T cells enriched from blood (not recorded which). The receptors were gathered from a woman in her twenties or thirties who had been exposed to COVID-19.

The V gene is TRBV30, the J gene TRBJ2-3; TRBD2 matches 8 bases. The CDR3 spans 15 residues. V dropped 3 bases and J dropped 0; count of bases not matched to a gene: 5. Looked up from germline, CDR1 is GTSNPN and CDR2 is SVGIG (reference sequence). The CDR3 region is CAWRVRGRSTDTQYF. DNA of the CDR3: TGTGCCTGGAGAGTTCGCGGGAGGAGCACAGATACGCAGTATTTT.

This sequence joins TRBV5-4 and TRBJ1-1; D unclear. There are 14 residues in the CDR3. Trimming cost V 0 bases and J 2 bases, with 8 bases left between them. Per germline, CDR1 SGHNT and CDR2 YYREEE (reference sequence). The CDR3 region is CASSLEEVNTEAFF. In DNA, the CDR3 is TGTGCCAGCAGCTTGGAGGAGGTTAACACTGAAGCTTTCTTT.

The chain recombines TRBV2 with TRBJ2-7; D is uncertain. The V end lost 0 bases, the J end lost 2 bases, and 14 bases lay between the germline ends. CDR3 length equals 16 residues. The V gene's germline CDR1 is SNHLY and CDR2 FYNNEI. CDR3 sequence reads: CASSEAGGSITYEQYF. Here the CDR3 DNA reads TGTGCCAGCAGTGAAGCTGGCGGTTCTATTACCTACGAGCAGTACTTC.

This chain uses TRBV7-9 with TRBJ1-3; D is unclear. Germline V gene sequence: CDR1 SEHNR, CDR2 FQNEAQ (reference sequence). V was clipped by 5 bases and J by 0 bases, with 8 bases between them. This CDR3 has 14 residues. The CDR3 protein is CASSPGGSGNTIYF. The CDR3 DNA follows: TGTGCCAGCAGCCCTGGCGGCTCTGGAAACACCATATATTTT.

This clone showed up just a few times. The rearrangement links TRBV2 to TRBJ1-6; D unclear. Germline assignment: CDR1 SNHLY and CDR2 FYNNEI. Trimming removed 1 base from V and 10 bases from J, with 8 bases in between. This CDR3 is built from 13 residues. CDR3: CASSEGRGSPLHF. The CDR3 DNA follows: TGTGCCAGCAGTGAAGGGAGAGGATCACCCCTCCACTTT.

This chain uses TRBV2 with TRBJ1-1; 10 bases map to TRBD1. After removal of 5 bases from V and 1 base from J, the junction contained 1 base not matched to a gene. The CDR3 is made up of 14 amino acids. Germline V gene data show CDR1 as SNHLY and CDR2 as FYNNEI. The CDR3 DNA reads as TGTGCCAGCAGTTGGACAGGGGGGAACACTGAAGCTTTCTTT. It specifies CASSWTGGNTEAFF.

The genes are TRBV12-2 and TRBJ1-6; the listed D gene, TRBD1, was not tested against the DNA. TRBV12-2 is a pseudogene segment. The CDR3 length is 18 residues. CDR3 protein: CASRPLSGLYNYNSPLHF. In DNA form, the CDR3 reads TGTGCAAGTCGCCCCCTTTCAGGCCTGTATAACTATAATTCACCCCTCCACTTT.

The chain uses TRBV4-3 and TRBJ1-5; a weak D match, TRBD1 (5 bases). The V and J ends lost 0 bases and 7 bases respectively, with 13 bases between them. This CDR3 spans 15 amino acids. The germline V gene encodes CDR1 LGHNA and CDR2 YSLEER. DNA of the CDR3: TGCGCCAGCAGCCAAGAGTTGCGGGGACGGCAGCCCCAGCATTTT. Residues: CASSQELRGRQPQHF.

This clone has just one count. This sequence joins TRBV28 and TRBJ2-7; TRBD1 agrees at 8 bases. The CDR3 spans 14 residues. V lost 6 bases, J lost 2 bases, and 6 bases stayed unmatched. CDR1 is MDHEN and CDR2 is SYDVKM in the germline V gene. The CDR3 DNA follows: TGTGCCAGCAGCATTCACAGGGGGACCTACGAGCAGTACTTC. This gives the protein CASSIHRGTYEQYF. The whole variable domain, remainder taken from reference TRBV28 and TRBJ2-7, is DVKVTQSSRYLVKRTGEKVFLECVQDMDHENMFWYRQDPGLGLRLIYFSYDVKMKEKGDIPEGYSVSREKKERFSLILESASTNQTSMYLCASSIHRGTYEQYFGPGTRLTVT.

This sequence joins TRBV30 and TRBJ1-1; 7 bases map to TRBD1. The CDR3 sequence is 15 residues long. Per the germline V gene, CDR1 is GTSNPN and CDR2 is SVGIG (reference sequence). The V and J ends lost 2 bases and 1 base, in that order; junction bases with no gene match: 7. CDR3 coding DNA: TGTGCCTGGAGTTTTGAAGACAGGGCGAACACTGAAGCTTTCTTT. Its protein is CAWSFEDRANTEAFF.

The chain is built from TRBV11-2 and TRBJ1-2; unclear D gene. Trimming cost V 0 bases and J 4 bases, with 12 bases left between them. This CDR3 is 15 amino acids long. CDR1 is SGHAT, CDR2 FQNNGV, per germline. CDR3 DNA: TGTGCCAGCAGCTTAGATGAGGAACGAGGCTATGGCTACACCTTC. Translated, it gives CASSLDEERGYGYTF.

To note about this clone: Other DNA variants within this sample encode the same CDR3. The rearrangement joins TRBV15 to TRBJ2-1; 11 bases agree with TRBD1. The CDR3 runs 16 residues. The V gene's germline CDR1 is LNHNV and CDR2 YYDKDF (reference sequence). With 0 bases clipped from V and 7 bases from J, the junction kept 5 bases outside the gene matches. Here the CDR3 DNA reads TGTGCCACCAGCAGAGACCGGACAGGGGGCCTAAATGAGCAGTTCTTC. It translates to CATSRDRTGGLNEQFF.